This T cell receptor beta chain was captured in a study of Ad26.COV2.S vaccination and SARS-CoV-2 variants. The study's findings and limits: Non-spike TCR breadth showed similarity between vaccine and placebo recipients.

Stated treatment: 15 to 20 received Ad26.COV2.S at low or high dose, single or two shots; about five received placebo; per-sample allocation not given. Sampling occurred on day 63 after the first vaccine or placebo injection. Looked up from germline, CDR1 is GTSNPN and CDR2 is SVGIG (reference sequence). Trimming left V 1 base short and J 10 bases short, with 11 bases between. The CDR3 sequence is 13 residues long. Of note for this clone: No antigen is known for it.

Only in-frame clones appear in the TCRdb table, and some are missing; sequencing was by immunoSEQ multiplex PCR. The top ten clones hold more than 3.5% of a sample with a few hundred thousand clones, 90% of them seen once. Sequenced material: peripheral blood, taken in a trial of Ad26.COV2.S vaccine versus placebo. This clonotype originated in a person aged 18-65 years who received the Ad26.COV2.S COVID-19 vaccine or a placebo. V and J are TRBV30 and TRBJ1-6, with a possible D match to TRBD1 (5 bases). The CDR3 sequence is CAWSGQFGSPLHF. Here the CDR3 DNA reads TGTGCCTGGAGTGGACAGTTTGGGTCACCCCTCCACTTT.